This is a list of T cell receptor beta chains from one sample in a study of naive and memory T cell subsets. Each CDR3 protein is one row after TCRdb ran MiXCR on the UMI-ligation and nested PCR reads. The sample includes under 25,000 distinct CDR3 sequences, around 8.8% of them seen just once. The sequenced sample was central memory CD8+ T cells from blood. These receptor sequences come from a human donor in good health. The CDR3 runs from the conserved cysteine through the conserved F or W. D genes are given only for firm matches. Clone size is given for some rows only: seen once, a few or many times, or a class if the clone is expanded.

.	TRBJ1-1	TRBV27	.	TGTGCCAGCAGTTTCGGGGGGAACACTGAAGCTTTCTTT	CASSFGGNTEAFF
TRBD2	TRBJ2-1	TRBV4-3	.	TGCGCCAGCAGCCAAGCTACTAGCGGGCATTACAATGAGCAGTTCTTC	CASSQATSGHYNEQFF
TRBD2	TRBJ2-5	TRBV2	few	TGTGCCAGCAGTGAAATCGGGAGGGGCCAAGAGACCCAGTACTTC	CASSEIGRGQETQYF
.	TRBJ2-2	TRBV24-1	many	TGTGCCACCATGGGACCCTCGAACACCGGGGAGCTGTTTTTT	CATMGPSNTGELFF
.	TRBJ2-7	TRBV20-1	medium-sized	TGCAGTGCTAGAGATCGAACAGACTACGAGCAGTACTTC	CSARDRTDYEQYF
.	TRBJ2-7	TRBV6-6	few	TGTGCCAGCAGTCGTCCCCCATGGGGGATGAACGACGAGCAGTACTTC	CASSRPPWGMNDEQYF
.	TRBJ2-1	TRBV6-1	.	TGTGCCAGCAGGCGGCTAGACGAGGGCGATGAGCAGTTCTTC	CASRRLDEGDEQFF
.	TRBJ2-1	TRBV28	.	TGTGCCAGCAGTTCGGGGGACAGTCCTAACAATGAGCAGTTCTTC	CASSSGDSPNNEQFF
.	TRBJ1-1	TRBV29-1	many	TGCAGCTCCGTGGGTCCGAACACTGAAGCTTTCTTT	CSSVGPNTEAFF
TRBD2	TRBJ2-7	TRBV27	.	TGTGCCAGCAGTTCCTTCCAGCGGGACCTCTCCTACGAGCAGTACTTC	CASSSFQRDLSYEQYF
.	TRBJ1-1	TRBV13	.	TGTGCCAGCAGCTCCGCCGAGACAGGGAACACTGAAGCTTTCTTT	CASSSAETGNTEAFF
TRBD2	TRBJ2-4	TRBV5-1	few	TGCGCCAGCAGGATAGCGGGAGGGGCAAACATTCAGTACTTC	CASRIAGGANIQYF
TRBD1	TRBJ1-1	TRBV27	few	TGTGCCAGCAGTTTAAAAGGGACAGGGTACACTGAAGCTTTCTTT	CASSLKGTGYTEAFF
TRBD2	TRBJ2-7	TRBV20-1	few	TGCAGTGCACTGACTAGCGGGACCTACGAGCAGTACTTC	CSALTSGTYEQYF
.	TRBJ1-1	TRBV6-2/TRBV6-3	.	TGTGCCAGCAGTTACGCGGGACATTCGAACACTGAAGCTTTCTTT	CASSYAGHSNTEAFF
.	TRBJ2-7	TRBV2	many	TGTGCCAGCAGTGCTTGGCCTACCTACGAGCAGTACTTC	CASSAWPTYEQYF
TRBD1	TRBJ2-7	TRBV12-3/TRBV12-4	many	TGTGCCAGCAGTTTATTCCCCCCGGACAGGGGCTCCTACGAGCAGTACTTC	CASSLFPPDRGSYEQYF
.	TRBJ1-1	TRBV6-1	.	TGTGCCAGCCCTTATACTCCGACAGGACCCTCCGAAGCTTTCTTT	CASPYTPTGPSEAFF
TRBD2	TRBJ2-3	TRBV6-1	.	TGTGCCAGCAGTGAAGAAGCGGGAGAAGGAACAGATACGCAGTATTTT	CASSEEAGEGTDTQYF
TRBD2	TRBJ2-7	TRBV28	many	TGTGCCAGCAGCCGGGGACTAGCGGGAGTCTACGAGCAGTACTTC	CASSRGLAGVYEQYF
.	TRBJ1-4	TRBV29-1	many	TGCAGCGTTTTTGCAGGGACGGGTGAAAAACTGTTTTTT	CSVFAGTGEKLFF
TRBD1	TRBJ1-1	TRBV7-2	.	TGTGCCAGCAGCCCAGGGGGCTGGGGCACTGAAGCTTTCTTT	CASSPGGWGTEAFF
.	TRBJ2-1	TRBV29-1	many	TGCAGCCTTTGGGACTACAATGAGCAGTTCTTC	CSLWDYNEQFF
TRBD1	TRBJ1-2	TRBV24-1	.	TGTGCCACCAGTGACTTTAGTCGGGGACAGGGGGGCGGCTACACCTTC	CATSDFSRGQGGGYTF
.	TRBJ2-1	TRBV12-3/TRBV12-4	many	TGTGCCAGCAGAACTAACAATGAGCAGTTCTTC	CASRTNNEQFF
TRBD2	TRBJ2-7	TRBV14	few	TGTGCCAGCAGCCAATCCAGCGGGGTGTCCTACGAGCAGTACTTC	CASSQSSGVSYEQYF
TRBD2	TRBJ2-1	TRBV30	many	TGTGCCTGGAGTGTTACGGGAGGTGAGCAGTTCTTC	CAWSVTGGEQFF
.	TRBJ2-7	TRBV6-2/TRBV6-3	many	TGTGCCAGCAGCCAGGGGTTCCCAGGGAACGAGCAGTACTTC	CASSQGFPGNEQYF
TRBD2	TRBJ2-3	TRBV6-1	few	TGTGCCAGCAGTGAAAGGCGGACTAGCGGCACAGATACGCAGTATTTT	CASSERRTSGTDTQYF
.	TRBJ1-1	TRBV6-5	.	TGTGCCAGCAGCCCCGGCAGGGCTGAAGCTTTCTTT	CASSPGRAEAFF
.	TRBJ2-3	TRBV28	.	TGTGCCAGCAGTTTAGCGGGGTTAGCAGGTACGCAGTATTTT	CASSLAGLAGTQYF
TRBD1	TRBJ2-5	TRBV6-1	medium-sized	TGTGCCGCCGGCATCGGACAGGGTGGGGCCGAGACCCAGTACTTC	CAAGIGQGGAETQYF
.	TRBJ1-1	TRBV2	many	TGTGCCAGCAGGGGGAACACTGAAGCTTTCTTT	CASRGNTEAFF
TRBD1	TRBJ1-3	TRBV28	many	TGTGCCAGCAGTTTGGCAGGGGGCTTGAGAAACACCATATATTTT	CASSLAGGLRNTIYF
.	TRBJ1-2	TRBV12-3/TRBV12-4	few	TGTGCCAGCAGGTCTCCGAGTTATGGCTACACCTTC	CASRSPSYGYTF
.	TRBJ1-2	TRBV12-3/TRBV12-4	many	TGTGCCAGCAGTTTGGGGACGGAGGTTTACTATGGCTACACCTTC	CASSLGTEVYYGYTF
TRBD2	TRBJ2-7	TRBV7-9	many	TGTGCCAGCAGCTCCCAGACTAGCGGGAGACCCTACGAGCAGTACTTC	CASSSQTSGRPYEQYF
TRBD1	TRBJ2-2	TRBV28	few	TGTGCCAGCAGTTTCTTCGCCGTCCCAGGACAGGGATCCCCCGGGGAGCTGTTTTTT	CASSFFAVPGQGSPGELFF
TRBD2	TRBJ2-3	TRBV4-3	many	TGCGCCAGCAGCCAAGATTTGGCTAGCGGTGGGGATACGCAGTATTTT	CASSQDLASGGDTQYF
.	TRBJ1-1	TRBV5-6	few	TGTGCCAGCAGCCCCGAGATGAACACTGAAGCTTTCTTT	CASSPEMNTEAFF
TRBD2	TRBJ2-1	TRBV12-3/TRBV12-4	many	TGTGCCAGCAGTTTTGGGACTAGCGGAAATTACAATGAGCAGTTCTTC	CASSFGTSGNYNEQFF
TRBD2	TRBJ2-1	TRBV6-5	few	TGTGCCAGCAGTTATCCGGGACTAGCGGGAGGGCCCTACAGGGAGCAGTTCTTC	CASSYPGLAGGPYREQFF
.	TRBJ2-1	TRBV15	.	TGTGCCACCAGCAGAGAGGGGGCGTCCAATGAGCAGTTCTTC	CATSREGASNEQFF
.	TRBJ2-3	TRBV28	.	TGTGCCAGCAGTTTCGGTATGACTGGCTTAATTATCGATACGCAGTATTTT	CASSFGMTGLIIDTQYF
.	TRBJ2-7	TRBV7-8	few	TGTGCCAGCAGCCCCTCTGCCGAGCAGTACTTC	CASSPSAEQYF
.	TRBJ2-1	TRBV29-1	.	TGCAGCGTTCGGGAGTATGAGCAGTTCTTC	CSVREYEQFF
TRBD2	TRBJ2-1	TRBV20-1	few	TGCAGTGCTAGGGACCCCAGCGGGAGGGAGCAGTTCTTC	CSARDPSGREQFF
TRBD1	TRBJ1-4	TRBV7-9	.	TGTGCCAGCAGCTTAGCGCGTCACAGGGGGGGTACTAATGAAAAACTGTTTTTT	CASSLARHRGGTNEKLFF
.	TRBJ1-2	TRBV5-5	many	TGTGCCAGCAGCGAACCAAATAACTATGGCTACACCTTC	CASSEPNNYGYTF